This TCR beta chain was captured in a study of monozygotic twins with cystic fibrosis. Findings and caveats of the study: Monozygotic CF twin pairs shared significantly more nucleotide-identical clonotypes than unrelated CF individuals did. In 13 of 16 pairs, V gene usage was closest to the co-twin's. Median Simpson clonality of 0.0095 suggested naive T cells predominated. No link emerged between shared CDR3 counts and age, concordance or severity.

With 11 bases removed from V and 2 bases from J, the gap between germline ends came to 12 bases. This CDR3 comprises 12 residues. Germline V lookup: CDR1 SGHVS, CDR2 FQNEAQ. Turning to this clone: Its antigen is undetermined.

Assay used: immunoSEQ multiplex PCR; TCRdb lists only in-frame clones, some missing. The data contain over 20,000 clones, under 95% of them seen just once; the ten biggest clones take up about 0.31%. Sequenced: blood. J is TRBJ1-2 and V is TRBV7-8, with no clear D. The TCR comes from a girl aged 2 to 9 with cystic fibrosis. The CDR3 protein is CAGEDANYGYTF. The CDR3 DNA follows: TGTGCCGGAGAGGACGCAAACTATGGCTACACCTTC.